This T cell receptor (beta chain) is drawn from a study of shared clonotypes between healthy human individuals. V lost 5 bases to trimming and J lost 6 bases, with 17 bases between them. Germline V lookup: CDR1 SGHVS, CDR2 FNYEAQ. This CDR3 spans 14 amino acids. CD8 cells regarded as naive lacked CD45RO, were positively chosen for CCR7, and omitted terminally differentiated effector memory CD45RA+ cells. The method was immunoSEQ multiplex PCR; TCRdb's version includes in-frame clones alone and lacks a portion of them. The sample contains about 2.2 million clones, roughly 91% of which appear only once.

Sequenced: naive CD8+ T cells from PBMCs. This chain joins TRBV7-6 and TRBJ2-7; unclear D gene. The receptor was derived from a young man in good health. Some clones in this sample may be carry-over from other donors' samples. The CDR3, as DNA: TGTGCCAGCAGCCCCGGGCCTGGTAGCCGCGAGCAGTACTTC. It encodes CASSPGPGSREQYF. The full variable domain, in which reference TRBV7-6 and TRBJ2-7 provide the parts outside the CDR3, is GAGVSQSPRYKVTKRGQDVALRCDPISGHVSLYWYRQALGQGPEFLTYFNYEAQQDKSGLPNDRFSAERPEGSISTLTIQRTEQRDSAMYRCASSPGPGSREQYFGPGTRLTVT.